This record looks at one TCR beta chain sequence and its context. The length of the CDR3 is 14 residues. Trimming took 4 bases from V and 3 from J, leaving 11 bases between them. The germline V gene encodes CDR1 LNHNV and CDR2 YYDKDF (reference sequence). The data are from a study of blood T cell repertoires in COVID-19. Study overall: Samples of COVID-19 (acute and convalescent) were obtained from the United States, Italy and Spain. Nucleic acid was either cDNA or gDNA, and it came from T cells, B-cell-depleted T cells, or PBMCs.

Under the authors' procedure: Estimates of nucleated cell counts were drawn from the amplification of reference gene primers. Repertoires were generated with immunoSEQ multiplex PCR, while TCRdb's copy carries only in-frame clones and drops some. That table gives V, J and clone size, and the DNA gave D and trimming. The sample holds just under 250,000 clones, approximately 83% seen once. Source material: peripheral blood. The genes are TRBV15 and TRBJ2-3; D not resolved. The receptor was isolated from a woman in her twenties or thirties who had recovered from COVID-19. CDR3 region: CATSKVSWTDTQYF. The CDR3 nucleotides are TGTGCCACCAGCAAAGTCAGTTGGACAGATACGCAGTATTTT.